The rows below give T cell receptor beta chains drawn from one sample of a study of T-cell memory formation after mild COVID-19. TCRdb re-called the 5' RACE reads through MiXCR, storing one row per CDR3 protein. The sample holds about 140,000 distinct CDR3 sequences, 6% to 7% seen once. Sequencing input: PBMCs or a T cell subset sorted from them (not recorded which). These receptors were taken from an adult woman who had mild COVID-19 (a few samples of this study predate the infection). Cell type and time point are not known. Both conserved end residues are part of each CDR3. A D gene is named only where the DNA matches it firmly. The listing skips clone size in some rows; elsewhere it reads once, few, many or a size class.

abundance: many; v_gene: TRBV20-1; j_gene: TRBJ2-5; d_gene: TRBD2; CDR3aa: CSARDWIAGVQETQYF
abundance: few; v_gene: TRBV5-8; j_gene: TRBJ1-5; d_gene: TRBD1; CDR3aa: CASSLQGASNQPQHF
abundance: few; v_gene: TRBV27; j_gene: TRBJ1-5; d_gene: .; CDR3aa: CASSSPMRGQPQHF
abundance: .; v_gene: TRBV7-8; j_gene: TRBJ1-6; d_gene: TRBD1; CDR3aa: CASSWGQSNSPLHF
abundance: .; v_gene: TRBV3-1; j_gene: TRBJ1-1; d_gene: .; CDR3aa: CASSHEGWIEAFF
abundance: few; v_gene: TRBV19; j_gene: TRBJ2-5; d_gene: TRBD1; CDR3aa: CASSIEGAGQETQYF
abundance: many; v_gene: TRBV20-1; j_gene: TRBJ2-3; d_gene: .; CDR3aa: CSARGGLAFQDTQYF
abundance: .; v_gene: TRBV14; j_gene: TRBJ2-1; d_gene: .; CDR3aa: CASSQDKSGLRSYNEQFF
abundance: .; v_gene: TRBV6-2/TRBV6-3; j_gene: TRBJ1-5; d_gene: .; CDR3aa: CATHSPELRNQPQHF
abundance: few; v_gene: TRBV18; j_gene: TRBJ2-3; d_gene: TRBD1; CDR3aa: CASSPPRGLSDTQYF
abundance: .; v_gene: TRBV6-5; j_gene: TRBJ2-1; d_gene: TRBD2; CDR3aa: CATRRGTRGNNEQFF
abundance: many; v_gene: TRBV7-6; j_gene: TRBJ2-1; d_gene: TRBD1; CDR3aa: CASSSTGTGYNEQFF
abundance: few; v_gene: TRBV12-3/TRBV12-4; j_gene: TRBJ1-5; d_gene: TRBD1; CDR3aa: CASSPQGGNQPQHF
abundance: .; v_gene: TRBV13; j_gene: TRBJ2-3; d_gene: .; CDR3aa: CASRRSLRDRGRDTQYF
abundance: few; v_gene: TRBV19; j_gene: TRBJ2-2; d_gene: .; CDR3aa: CASIGPTVNTGELFF
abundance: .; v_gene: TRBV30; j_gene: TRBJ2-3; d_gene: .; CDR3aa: CAWTEMAYTDTQYF
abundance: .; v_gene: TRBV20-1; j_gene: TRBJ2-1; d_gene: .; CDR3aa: CSASRREGMRSWNEQFF
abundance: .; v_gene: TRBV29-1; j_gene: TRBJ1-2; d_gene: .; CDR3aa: CSVGSMGGGYTF
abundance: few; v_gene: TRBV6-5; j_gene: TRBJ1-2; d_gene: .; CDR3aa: CASSYSSPGPRGYGYTF
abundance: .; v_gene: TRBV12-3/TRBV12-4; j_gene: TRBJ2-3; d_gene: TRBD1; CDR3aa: CASSFGQGTDTQYF
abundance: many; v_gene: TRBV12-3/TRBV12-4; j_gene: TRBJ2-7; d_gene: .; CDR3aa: CASSLGSSTQQYF
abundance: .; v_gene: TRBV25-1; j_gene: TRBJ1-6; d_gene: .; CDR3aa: CASSTQGSPLHF
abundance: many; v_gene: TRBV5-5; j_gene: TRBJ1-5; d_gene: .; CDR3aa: CASSRQTGNQPQHF
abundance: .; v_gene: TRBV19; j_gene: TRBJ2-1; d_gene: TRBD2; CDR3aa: CASSIGTSGSSLFF
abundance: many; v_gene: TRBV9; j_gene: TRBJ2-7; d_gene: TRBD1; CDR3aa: CASSAGTEYEQYF
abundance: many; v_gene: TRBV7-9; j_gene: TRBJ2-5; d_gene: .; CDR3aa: CASSLTRDQETQYF
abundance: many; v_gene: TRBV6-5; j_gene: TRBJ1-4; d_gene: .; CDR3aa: CASSPQPTNEKLFF
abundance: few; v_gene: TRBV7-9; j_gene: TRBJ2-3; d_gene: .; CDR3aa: CASSLALSTDTQYF
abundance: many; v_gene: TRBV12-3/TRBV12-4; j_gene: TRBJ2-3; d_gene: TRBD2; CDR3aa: CASSQSGGASTSTDTQYF
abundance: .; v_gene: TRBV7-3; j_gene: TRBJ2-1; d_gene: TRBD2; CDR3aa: CASSPRSGSNNEQFF
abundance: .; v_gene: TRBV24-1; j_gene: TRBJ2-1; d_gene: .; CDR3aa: CATSGWGSDEQFF
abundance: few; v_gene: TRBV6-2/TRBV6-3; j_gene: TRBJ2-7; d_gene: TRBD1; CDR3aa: CASSPVGQGVSEQYF
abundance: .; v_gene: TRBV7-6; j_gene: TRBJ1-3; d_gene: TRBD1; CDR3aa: CASSASPGQGMNTIYF
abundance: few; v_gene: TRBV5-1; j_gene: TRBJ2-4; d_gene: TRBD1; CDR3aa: CASSLRGPTAKNIQYF
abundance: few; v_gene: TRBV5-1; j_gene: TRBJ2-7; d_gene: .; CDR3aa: CASSPAGGAAFYEQYF
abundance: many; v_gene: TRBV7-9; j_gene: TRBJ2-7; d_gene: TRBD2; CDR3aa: CASSSTSGGSVEQYF
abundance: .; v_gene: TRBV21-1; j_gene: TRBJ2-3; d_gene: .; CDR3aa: CASSKVWASGRCPGRDTQYF
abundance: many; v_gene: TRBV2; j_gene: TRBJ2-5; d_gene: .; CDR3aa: CASRDSRPAQYF
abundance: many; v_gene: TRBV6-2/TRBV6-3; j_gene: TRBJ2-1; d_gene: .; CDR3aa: CASRSPRYQGKDSYNEQFF
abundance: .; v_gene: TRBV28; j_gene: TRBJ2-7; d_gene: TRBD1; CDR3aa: CASNSWDSYEQYF
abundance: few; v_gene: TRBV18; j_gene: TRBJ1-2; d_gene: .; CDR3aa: CASSHDRNYGYTF
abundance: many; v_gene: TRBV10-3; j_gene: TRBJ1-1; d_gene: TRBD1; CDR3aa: CAIRLQGAAGTEAFF
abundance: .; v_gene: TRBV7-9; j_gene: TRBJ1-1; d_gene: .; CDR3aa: CASSLDGRMNTEAFF
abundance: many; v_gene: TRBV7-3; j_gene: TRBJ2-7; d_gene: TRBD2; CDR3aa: CASSPSGSSSYEQYF
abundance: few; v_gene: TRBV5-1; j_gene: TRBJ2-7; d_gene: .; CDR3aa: CASSAGRGLAYEQYF
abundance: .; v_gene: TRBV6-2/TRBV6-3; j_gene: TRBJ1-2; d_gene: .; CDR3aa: CASSYEGPRGYTF
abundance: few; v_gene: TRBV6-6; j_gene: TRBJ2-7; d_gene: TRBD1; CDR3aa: CASSRPGQGADEQYF
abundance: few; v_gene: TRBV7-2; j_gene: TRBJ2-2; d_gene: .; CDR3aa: CASSPHATSGDPIRELFF
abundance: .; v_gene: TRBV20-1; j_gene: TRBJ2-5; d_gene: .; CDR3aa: CSARDRSGVRQETQYF
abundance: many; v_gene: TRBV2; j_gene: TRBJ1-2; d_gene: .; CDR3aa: CASSEEAGAIYGYTF
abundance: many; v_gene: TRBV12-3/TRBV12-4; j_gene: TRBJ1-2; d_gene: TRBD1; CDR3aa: CASSAGGGYTF
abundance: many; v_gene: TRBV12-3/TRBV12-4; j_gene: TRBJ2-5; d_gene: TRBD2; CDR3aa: CASSHRVQREVPETQYF
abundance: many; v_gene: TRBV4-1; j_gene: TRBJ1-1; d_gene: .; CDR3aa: CASSPGLAYTEAFF
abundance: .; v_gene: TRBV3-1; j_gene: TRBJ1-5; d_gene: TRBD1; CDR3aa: CASSHGTGDSNQPQHF
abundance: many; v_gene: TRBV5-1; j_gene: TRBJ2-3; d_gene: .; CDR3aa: CASSTSTSGGATDTQYF